This T cell receptor beta chain was obtained from a study of OX40 agonist ivuxolimab in advanced cancers. Some background on the complete study: Ivuxolimab, which targeted the costimulatory receptor OX40 (CD134), was an agonistic, fully human IgG2 monoclonal antibody. Intravenous ivuxolimab was administered to patients every 2 weeks at six dose levels: 0.01, 0.1, 0.3, 1.5, 3 and 10 mg/kg. Peripheral TCRbeta sequencing was intended to test whether TCR sequence diversity was altered and clonal T-cell expansion was caused by ivuxolimab. Partial responses occurred in three dose-escalation patients, of whom one had hepatocellular carcinoma and two had cutaneous melanoma. A male proportion of 75% to 85% and a mean age of roughly 55 years, ranging from about 23 to 79, were recorded for the dose-escalation cohort. The monotherapy dose-escalation portion (N ≈ 52 patients) of the phase I ivuxolimab trial is reported in the paper. Among the roughly 52 dose-escalation patients, about 19 had hepatocellular carcinoma, 15 melanoma, 9 renal cell carcinoma and 9 head and neck cancer. Prior anti-PD-1, anti-PD-L1 or anti-CTLA-4 therapy was permitted, and checkpoint inhibitors had been received by roughly two fifths of dose-escalation patients. Study-wide findings and limitations: Low levels of normalized T-cell clonal expansion were also seen in some patients who did not respond. After ivuxolimab, CD8+ T cells had more expanded clones than CD4+ T cells on average. Which antigens the clonally expanded peripheral T cells were specific for was not determined. In the 0.1-3.0 mg/kg groups, partial responders were among the patients with the lowest normalized peripheral clonal expansion, particularly in CD8+ T cells. At doses of 0.1 to 3.0 mg/kg, clonal expansion of both CD4+ and CD8+ blood T cells was observed from baseline to week 6.

V was cut back by 0 bases and J by 8 bases, leaving a gap of 7 bases between them. The CDR1 and CDR2 encoded by the germline V gene are ENHRY and SYGVKD. The CDR3 starts with the cysteine, ends with the phenylalanine, and has 12 residues. The CDR3 DNA has 36 bases and is translated from base 1. Patients with autoimmune disease history or receiving systemic immunosuppression were excluded from the trial. Peripheral blood for TCR sequencing was drawn from every dose cohort at baseline, at cycle 4 day 1 and at cycle 7 day 1. Samples came from an open-label, multicenter, first-in-human phase I dose-escalation trial of ivuxolimab. The trial enrolled adults with locally advanced or metastatic head and neck squamous cell, hepatocellular, melanoma or renal cell carcinoma. Before TCR sequencing, CD4+ and CD8+ T cells were separately sorted from peripheral blood. Regarding this clone: Its antigen has not been determined. Qualities for individual bases were not recorded, and no much larger clone is one base off.

To sequence the TCRbeta CDR3 region, genomic DNA was isolated from the sorted cells. The immunoSEQ Assay was used to sequence the TCRbeta CDR3 regions. TCRdb limited this immuneACCESS table to in-frame rearrangements with V and J called. A share of clones is missing; checked studies link under half to unresolved V genes, and the rest is unexplained. For this sample there are over 20,000 clones; around four fifths appear just once. In total, the top ten clones hold approximately 26% of the sample. Here the chain combines TRBV10-3 and TRBJ1-1; the D gene lacks a confident call. This sequence originates from an adult with an advanced solid tumor such as melanoma, head and neck, liver or kidney cancer. The specimen comprised CD4+ or CD8+ T cells sorted from blood, sampled in a trial of the OX40 agonist ivuxolimab. The CDR3 corresponds to CAISESTTEAFF. Here is the DNA: TGTGCCATCAGTGAGTCGACGACAGAAGCTTTCTTT.